This T cell receptor (beta chain) was documented in a study of cytomegalovirus exposure and HLA in healthy donors. PCR primers comprised 60 Vbeta and 13 Jbeta primers. The data were produced by immunoSEQ multiplex PCR, yet TCRdb's version contains in-frame clones alone and is incomplete. The sample shows about 140,000 clones, about 84% of them seen only once. Study outcomes and limitations: TCR association rates varied by HLA locus in a later analysis, with DRB1 highest and HLA-C lowest. Association of a missense DCLRE1C variant with TCR beta V- and J-gene trimming was reported in a later analysis. Analysis performed later found 16,951 TCR beta sequences associated with HLA alleles at 0.05 false discovery rate. In terms of immune exposure information, only CMV serostatus was available.

Per germline, CDR1 SGHRS and CDR2 YFSETQ. The CDR3 extends over 13 amino acids. The V gene lost 5 bases and the J gene lost 5 bases, with 13 bases spanning the gap. Remarks on this clone: The antigen remains undetermined.

The sample consisted of PBMCs. The TCR sequence derives from a woman aged 18-35 years in good health and CMV-seropositive. The chain couples TRBV5-1 to TRBJ1-1; perhaps TRBD1 as D (6 bases). In DNA form, the CDR3 reads TGCGCCAGCAGTTCGACGAGGGGGACTGAAGCTTTCTTT. It specifies CASSSTRGTEAFF.